The 24 T cell receptor beta chains reported below all come from one sample, sequenced in a study of cytomegalovirus exposure and HLA in healthy donors. PCR amplification relied on 60 Vbeta primers (plus 13 Jbeta primers). The protocol was immunoSEQ multiplex PCR, while the TCRdb copy is restricted to in-frame clones and leaves out a portion. Recorded here are 120,000 to 150,000 clones; the top ten clones represent about 1.7%. Sequencing was done on a sample of PBMCs. The origin of the receptors is a woman aged 45 to 65 in good health and CMV-seronegative.

This chain joins TRBV4-1 and TRBJ2-2, with 7 bases that match TRBD2. The CDR3 has 16 residues. The V gene end was trimmed by 2 bases and the J gene end by 0 bases; junction bases not matched to a gene: 3. From germline, CDR1 is MGHRA and CDR2 YSYEKL. Written as DNA, the CDR3 is TGCGCCAGCAGCCAAAGACTAGCTCCGAACACCGGGGAGCTGTTTTTT. Its translation: CASSQRLAPNTGELFF.

The chain's CDR3 is CASSWGLAGGGIGYEQYF. For the CDR3, the DNA is TGTGCCAGCAGCTGGGGACTAGCGGGAGGGGGGATTGGGTACGAGCAGTACTTC. The chain recombines TRBV5-4 with TRBJ2-7; 16 bases fit TRBD2. CDR1 is SGHNT and CDR2 is YYREEE in the germline V gene (reference sequence). CDR3 length: 18 residues. The V gene end was trimmed by 3 bases and the J gene end by 4 bases; junction bases not matched to a gene: 10.

The chain couples TRBV28 to TRBJ1-5, with TRBD1 matching over 9 bases. Germline loops: CDR1 MDHEN, CDR2 SYDVKM. The CDR3 has 17 residues. The ends lost 2 bases at V and 1 base at J; junction bases unmatched: 6. In nucleotides, the CDR3 is TGTGCCAGCAGTTTAGGTACAGGGGGCGGAAGCAATCAGCCCCAGCATTTT. Amino acid sequence: CASSLGTGGGSNQPQHF.

The rearrangement joins TRBV4-2 to TRBJ2-1; 12 bases line up with TRBD2. V shed 2 bases and J 6 bases; nucleotides not matched to a gene: 8. This CDR3 is built from 17 residues. From germline, CDR1 is LGHNA and CDR2 YNFKEQ. The chain's CDR3 is CASSQPPSGGATNEQFF. The CDR3 bases are TGTGCCAGCAGCCAACCTCCTAGCGGGGGGGCAACCAATGAGCAGTTCTTC.

Points on this clone: Other DNA sequences in this sample translate to the same CDR3. The chain employs TRBV5-1 and TRBJ2-5; D call uncertain. The CDR3 is 13 residues long. Germline CDR1 SGHRS, CDR2 YFSETQ. Trimming took 0 bases from V and 2 from J, leaving 5 bases between them. CDR3 DNA sequence: TGCGCCAGCAGCTTGGAACGGCAAGAGACCCAGTACTTC. Translated, it gives CASSLERQETQYF.

The chain employs TRBV4-1 and TRBJ2-1; TRBD2 aligns across 14 bases. From germline, CDR1 is MGHRA and CDR2 YSYEKL. The V segment lost 3 bases and the J segment 8 bases; nucleotides outside the gene matches: 9. CDR3 size: 17 residues. The CDR3 loop is CASSQRRLAGGPDEQFF. CDR3 DNA sequence: TGCGCCAGCAGCCAGAGAAGACTAGCGGGGGGGCCGGATGAGCAGTTCTTC.

The rearrangement uses TRBV7-2 and TRBJ2-1; a weak D match, TRBD2 (6 bases). Germline V CDR1 and CDR2: SGHTA, FQGNSA. CDR3 length: 14 amino acids. V lost 5 bases and J 0 bases, leaving 8 bases between the germline ends. For the CDR3, the DNA is TGTGCCAGCAGCAAGACTAGCTCCTACAATGAGCAGTTCTTC. Residues: CASSKTSSYNEQFF.

V usage is TRBV6-1 and J usage is TRBJ1-4; 7 bases fit TRBD1. CDR3 length: 16 residues. Losses at the gene ends were 4 bases for V and 3 bases for J; bases not matched to a gene: 8. From germline, CDR1 is MNHNS and CDR2 SASEGT. The CDR3 region has the DNA TGTGCCAGCAGTGTGATAGGGACAGCTCCTAATGAAAAACTGTTTTTT. Translation: CASSVIGTAPNEKLFF.

The chain employs TRBV18 and TRBJ1-1; TRBD1 might be the D (6 bases). CDR3 length equals 15 residues. Germline values: CDR1 KGHSH, CDR2 LQKENI. V was pared by 2 bases and J by 1 base, with 11 bases between. The CDR3 DNA reads as TGTGCCAGCTCACCAGGGGGCGCCGGGAACACTGAAGCTTTCTTT. It yields the protein CASSPGGAGNTEAFF. The entire variable domain, with the rest obtained from reference TRBV18 and TRBJ1-1, is as follows: NAGVMQNPRHLVRRRGQEARLRCSPMKGHSHVYWYRQLPEEGLKFMVYLQKENIIDESGMPKERFSAEFPKEGPSILRIQQVVRGDSAAYFCASSPGGAGNTEAFFGQGTRLTVV.

This chain links TRBV7-2 with TRBJ2-1; D perhaps matches TRBD1 (5 bases). Trimming took off 5 bases at V and 1 base at J, with 12 bases between the two ends. CDR3 size: 15 residues. Germline-derived CDR1 and CDR2 are SGHTA and FQGNSA. CDR3: CASSRQRGSYNEQFF. CDR3 nucleotide sequence: TGTGCCAGCAGCCGACAGCGCGGTTCCTACAATGAGCAGTTCTTC.

The chain carries TRBV5-6 and TRBJ2-7, with 11 bases identical to TRBD1. The CDR3 runs to 15 residues. Looked up from germline, CDR1 is SGHDT and CDR2 is YYEEEE. V shed 2 bases and J 0 bases; nucleotides not matched to a gene: 1. The CDR3 reads CASSFGTGGSYEQYF. The CDR3, as DNA: TGTGCCAGCAGCTTTGGGACAGGGGGCTCCTACGAGCAGTACTTC.

For the CDR3, the DNA is TGTGCCAGCAGCTTGAACAACAGGCATTCCTACGAGCAGTACTTC. Encoded protein: CASSLNNRHSYEQYF. The chain couples TRBV5-4 to TRBJ2-7, with D perhaps TRBD1 (5 bases). From germline, CDR1 is SGHNT and CDR2 YYREEE (reference sequence). Trimming removed 1 base at V and 1 base at J, with 12 bases between. The CDR3 extends over 15 amino acids.

The CDR3 spells CASSASDRGSYEQYF. DNA for the CDR3: TGTGCCAGTAGCGCGAGCGACAGGGGATCCTACGAGCAGTACTTC. The V call is TRBV19, the J call TRBJ2-7; 8 bases line up with TRBD1. The CDR3 sequence is 15 residues long. The V gene's germline CDR1 is LNHDA and CDR2 SQIVND (reference sequence). The J segment lost 1 base and the V segment lost 6 bases, leaving 8 bases of the junction unmatched.

The J gene is TRBJ2-1, the V gene TRBV5-6, with 7 bases fitting TRBD2. The CDR3 has 13 residues. The ends lost 5 bases at V and 4 bases at J; junction bases unmatched: 3. CDR1 and CDR2 (germline): SGHDT, YYEEEE. Written as DNA, the CDR3 is TGTGCCAGCAGAACAGCGGGGTACAATGAGCAGTTCTTC. Translation gives CASRTAGYNEQFF.

The chain employs TRBV19 and TRBJ2-7; D might be TRBD2 (5 bases). This CDR3 spans 15 amino acids. V was cut by 3 bases and J by 2 bases, with 14 bases left in between. CDR1 LNHDA and CDR2 SQIVND come from the germline V gene (reference sequence). CDR3 DNA: TGTGCCAGTAGTATCGGGGAGAGTAAGCCCTACGAGCAGTACTTC. Translated: CASSIGESKPYEQYF. Using reference TRBV19 and TRBJ2-7 for the parts outside the CDR3, the full variable domain is DGGITQSPKYLFRKEGQNVTLSCEQNLNHDAMYWYRQDPGQGLRLIYYSQIVNDFQKGDIAEGYSVSREKKESFPLTVTSAQKNPTAFYLCASSIGESKPYEQYFGPGTRLTVT.

V usage is TRBV18 and J usage is TRBJ2-7; D might be TRBD1 (5 bases). The CDR3 spans 14 residues. The germline V gene has CDR1 KGHSH and CDR2 LQKENI. Trimming took off 0 bases at V and 3 bases at J, with 9 bases between the two ends. As DNA, the CDR3 is TGTGCCAGCTCACCACCTGACAGAAGCTACGAGCAGTACTTC. Protein product: CASSPPDRSYEQYF.

The chain has TRBV6-5 and TRBJ2-3; 9 bases match TRBD2. The V segment lost 3 bases and the J segment 2 bases; nucleotides outside the gene matches: 3. Germline values: CDR1 MNHEY, CDR2 SVGAGI. The CDR3 has 15 amino acids. CDR3 DNA: TGTGCCAGCAGTTATAGGACTAGCGACACAGATACGCAGTATTTT. Protein product: CASSYRTSDTDTQYF.

As to this clone: The sample carries other DNA sequences with the same CDR3. The J gene is TRBJ1-1, the V gene TRBV5-1; D is unclear. Germline values: CDR1 SGHRS, CDR2 YFSETQ. The CDR3 is made up of 15 amino acids. The germline V and J ends were trimmed by 4 bases and 2 bases, with 15 bases remaining between them. This CDR3 reads CASSPREGGNTEAFF. CDR3 bases: TGCGCCAGCAGCCCGCGGGAGGGAGGAAACACTGAAGCTTTCTTT.

The chain has TRBV15 and TRBJ2-2, with TRBD1 identical over 7 bases. CDR3 length: 15 amino acids. Germline CDR1 reads LNHNV; CDR2 reads YYDKDF (reference sequence). With V trimmed by 2 bases and J by 1 base, 1 base remained unmatched. The CDR3 bases are TGTGCCACCAGCAGACGACAGGGGAACACCGGGGAGCTGTTTTTT. Encoded protein: CATSRRQGNTGELFF.

The chain employs TRBV5-1 and TRBJ2-6, with D perhaps TRBD1 (6 bases). The CDR3 totals 15 residues. Trimming took off 6 bases at V and 4 bases at J, with 14 bases between the two ends. Germline-derived CDR1 and CDR2 are SGHRS and YFSETQ. CDR3 sequence (DNA): TGCGCCAGCACCACTTCAGGGGTAGGGGCCAACGTCCTGACTTTC. Protein: CASTTSGVGANVLTF.

This chain joins TRBV9 and TRBJ1-1, with a weak D call TRBD1 (5 bases). V lost 2 bases to trimming and J lost 0 bases, with 14 bases between them. There are 16 residues in the CDR3. CDR1 and CDR2 from the germline V gene are SGDLS and YYNGEE. For the CDR3, the DNA is TGTGCCAGCAGCGTGGGGGGACGGGGTTTGAACACTGAAGCTTTCTTT. This encodes CASSVGGRGLNTEAFF.

The V gene is TRBV4-1, the J gene TRBJ1-5; no firm D call. CDR1 and CDR2 from the germline V gene are MGHRA and YSYEKL. The V gene lost 4 bases and the J gene lost 2 bases, with 12 bases spanning the gap. CDR3 length: 15 amino acids. For the CDR3, the DNA is TGCGCCAGCAGCCCGATCTTAGCGGGCAATCAGCCCCAGCATTTT. Translating it yields CASSPILAGNQPQHF.

As regards this clone: Germline is not matched at one junction end, which may reflect a read error. V and J are TRBV9 and TRBJ2-7, with 10 bases lining up with TRBD2. Germline V gene sequence: CDR1 SGDLS, CDR2 YYNGEE. The CDR3 sequence is 15 residues long. The CDR3 DNA reads as TGTGCCAGCAGCGTAGGGACTAGCGGTAACTACGGGCAGTACTTC. Translating it yields CASSVGTSGNYGQYF.

The rearrangement uses TRBV28 and TRBJ1-5; tentatively, D is TRBD1 (5 bases). CDR1 is MDHEN, CDR2 SYDVKM, per germline. V was trimmed by 1 base and J by 7 bases, leaving 17 bases between them. CDR3 size: 16 residues. The CDR3 loop reads CASSLLGSGERQPQHF. The CDR3 region has the DNA TGTGCCAGCAGTTTATTAGGTTCGGGGGAACGCCAGCCCCAGCATTTT.